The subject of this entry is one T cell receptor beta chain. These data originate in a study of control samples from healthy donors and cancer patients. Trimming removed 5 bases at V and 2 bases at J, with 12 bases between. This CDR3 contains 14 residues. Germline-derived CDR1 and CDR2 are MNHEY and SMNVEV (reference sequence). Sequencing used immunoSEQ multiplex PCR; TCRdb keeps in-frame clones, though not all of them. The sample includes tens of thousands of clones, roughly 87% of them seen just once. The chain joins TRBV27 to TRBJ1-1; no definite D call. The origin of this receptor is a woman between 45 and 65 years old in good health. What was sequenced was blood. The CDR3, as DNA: TGTGCCAGCAGTCCAACCCCAACCAACACTGAAGCTTTCTTT. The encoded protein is CASSPTPTNTEAFF.